This T cell receptor (beta chain) was recorded in a study of long-term antiretroviral therapy in people with HIV. The assay used was immunoSEQ (version v3.0), run at survey level. The table came from immunoSEQ multiplex PCR; TCRdb's copy has only in-frame clones and leaves some out. The table lists 35,000 or so clones, 75% to 90% of them singletons. Study-wide results and caveats: The range of CDR3 lengths in HIV repertoires proved narrower than that found in controls. Dominant in the repertoire at all time points were clones expanded before ART.

Germline V gene lookup returns CDR1 MGHDK and CDR2 SYGVNS. V was shortened by 1 base and J by 3 bases, with 16 bases between the two germline ends. The CDR3 sequence is 16 residues long. Comment on this clone: The target antigen is unknown.

This clonotype originated in a man in his late teens or twenties with HIV. The chain uses TRBV25-1 and TRBJ2-7; D is uncertain. This specimen consisted of unsorted PBMCs, obtained 2.2 years after starting antiretroviral therapy. The DNA of the CDR3 is TGTGCCAGCAGTGAATTTGTGAGTTGGGCTCACTACGAGCAGTACTTC. Translated, it gives CASSEFVSWAHYEQYF.